These 12 T cell receptor beta chains were all obtained from the same sample, sequenced in a study of shared clonotypes between healthy human individuals. Clones were read by immunoSEQ multiplex PCR, and TCRdb kept only the in-frame ones, dropping some. In the table there are about 2.4 million clones, 93% of which are singletons. Specimen: naive CD4+ T cells from PBMCs. As for subset: CD45RA+ positively selected. Receptors originate from a man aged 18 to 30 in good health. Some clones in this sample may be carry-over from other donors' samples.

The gene calls are TRBV27 and TRBJ1-2, with a weak D call TRBD1 (6 bases). CDR1 is MNHEY and CDR2 is SMNVEV in the germline V gene (reference sequence). The length of the CDR3 is 13 residues. Trimming took off 4 bases at V and 2 bases at J, with 8 bases between the two ends. The CDR3 spells CASSWGHNYGYTF. DNA for the CDR3: TGTGCCAGCAGTTGGGGACACAACTATGGCTACACCTTC.

This clone was observed a handful of times. V and J are TRBV19 and TRBJ1-2, with D unclear. Trimming shortened V by 6 bases and J by 6 bases, and 17 bases separated the two germline ends. From germline, CDR1 is LNHDA and CDR2 SQIVND (reference sequence). The CDR3 has 14 amino acids. CDR3 nucleotides: TGTGCCAGTAGGCCCCTGGTGTCGGGGAATGGCTACACCTTC. The encoded protein is CASRPLVSGNGYTF.

V gene TRBV19 combines with J gene TRBJ2-4; TRBD2 matches at 7 bases. This CDR3 has 14 amino acids. Looked up from germline, CDR1 is LNHDA and CDR2 is SQIVND (reference sequence). J lost 0 bases, V lost 5 bases, and 1 base had no gene match. The CDR3 here is CASSSGGAKNIQYF. In DNA form, the CDR3 reads TGTGCCAGTAGTTCGGGGGGAGCCAAAAACATTCAGTACTTC.

The chain is built from TRBV6-5 and TRBJ2-7, with TRBD2 as a possible D gene (9 bases). Germline CDR1 reads MNHEY; CDR2 reads SVGAGI. This CDR3 contains 14 residues. V lost 0 bases, J lost 9 bases, and 15 bases lay in between. The CDR3 loop reads CASSYSSGGTGQYF. CDR3 bases: TGTGCCAGCAGTTACTCGAGCGGGGGGACAGGGCAGTACTTC.

The rearrangement links TRBV9 to TRBJ2-2; TRBD1 agrees at 7 bases. The germline V gene has CDR1 SGDLS and CDR2 YYNGEE. The CDR3 has 15 residues. Trimming cost V 3 bases and J 0 bases; bases outside gene matches: 2. The CDR3 loop is CASSATGTNTGELFF. The CDR3 DNA reads TGTGCCAGCAGCGCGACAGGGACGAACACCGGGGAGCTGTTTTTT.

This rearrangement joins TRBV13 to TRBJ2-5; 7 nucleotides match TRBD1. This CDR3 has 13 residues. Germline V gene sequence: CDR1 PRHDT, CDR2 FYEKMQ (reference sequence). J lost 7 bases, V lost 5 bases, and 7 bases had no gene match. The CDR3 DNA reads as TGTGCCAGCAGCCACCCAGAGGGGGCGACCCAGTACTTC. This encodes CASSHPEGATQYF.

This clone was counted a single time. J is TRBJ2-1 and V is TRBV12-5; a weak D match, TRBD2 (6 bases). This CDR3 has 15 residues. Germline assignment: CDR1 LGHNT and CDR2 FRNRAP. V lost 5 bases, J lost 8 bases, and 19 bases lay in between. Here the CDR3 reads CASGPGTLLRDEQFF. DNA for the CDR3: TGTGCTAGTGGTCCCGGGACTCTCCTTCGGGATGAGCAGTTCTTC.

This sequence joins TRBV7-9 and TRBJ2-7, with D tentatively TRBD1 (6 bases). Trimming left V 5 bases short and J 5 bases short, with 13 bases between. The CDR3 has 13 amino acids. Germline V gene data show CDR1 as SEHNR and CDR2 as FQNEAQ (reference sequence). The CDR3 here is CASSQPGHHEQYF. The DNA of the CDR3 is TGTGCCAGCAGCCAACCGGGACACCACGAGCAGTACTTC.

V and J are TRBV7-2 and TRBJ2-7; a possible D gene is TRBD2 (6 bases). This CDR3 is built from 15 residues. The germline V gene has CDR1 SGHTA and CDR2 FQGNSA. V lost 5 bases to trimming and J lost 0 bases, with 14 bases between them. The CDR3 loop is CASSSPGTPSYEQYF. The CDR3 DNA follows: TGTGCCAGCAGCAGCCCCGGGACTCCCTCCTACGAGCAGTACTTC.

The V and J genes are TRBV5-1 and TRBJ2-7; perhaps TRBD1 as D (7 bases). CDR3 size: 16 residues. The V end was cut by 0 bases, the J end by 2 bases, with 15 bases between. Per the germline V gene, CDR1 is SGHRS and CDR2 is YFSETQ. CDR3 sequence (DNA): TGCGCCAGCAGCTTGGAACCAGGGGGAGGCCCCTACGAGCAGTACTTC. Protein sequence: CASSLEPGGGPYEQYF.

The chain links TRBV18 to TRBJ1-4; the D gene is possibly TRBD1 (5 bases). The V end lost 3 bases, the J end lost 8 bases, and 19 bases lay between the germline ends. The V gene's germline CDR1 is KGHSH and CDR2 LQKENI. The CDR3 spans 16 residues. This CDR3 reads CASSPSLRGVEEKLFF. Written as DNA, the CDR3 is TGTGCCAGCTCACCGTCCCTACGAGGGGTAGAAGAAAAACTGTTTTTT.

The V gene is TRBV18, the J gene TRBJ2-1; 10 bases are shared with TRBD2. The germline V gene has CDR1 KGHSH and CDR2 LQKENI. This CDR3 has 17 residues. V was clipped by 3 bases and J by 4 bases; unmatched bases: 9. The chain's CDR3 is CASSPKGGLAEYNEQFF. The CDR3 region has the DNA TGTGCCAGCTCACCCAAGGGCGGACTAGCGGAATACAATGAGCAGTTCTTC.